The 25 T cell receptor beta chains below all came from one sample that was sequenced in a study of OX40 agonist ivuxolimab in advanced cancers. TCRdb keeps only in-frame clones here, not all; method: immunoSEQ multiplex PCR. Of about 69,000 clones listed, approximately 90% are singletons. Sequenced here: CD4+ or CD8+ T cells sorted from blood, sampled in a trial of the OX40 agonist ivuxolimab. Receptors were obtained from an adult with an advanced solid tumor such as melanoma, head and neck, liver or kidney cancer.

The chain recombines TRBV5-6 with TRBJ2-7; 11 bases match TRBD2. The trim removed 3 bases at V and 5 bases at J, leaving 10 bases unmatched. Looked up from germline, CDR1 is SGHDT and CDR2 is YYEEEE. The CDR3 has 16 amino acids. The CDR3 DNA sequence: TGTGCCAGCAGCTGGGGTACTAGCGGGAGTTATCACGAGCAGTACTTC. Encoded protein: CASSWGTSGSYHEQYF.

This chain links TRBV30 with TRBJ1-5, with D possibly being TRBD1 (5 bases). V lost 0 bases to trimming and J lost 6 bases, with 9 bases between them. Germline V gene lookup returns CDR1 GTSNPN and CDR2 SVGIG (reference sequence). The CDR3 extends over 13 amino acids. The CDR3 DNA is TGTGCCTGGAGTGTACCCGGGGGTCAGCCCCAGCATTTT. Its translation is CAWSVPGGQPQHF.

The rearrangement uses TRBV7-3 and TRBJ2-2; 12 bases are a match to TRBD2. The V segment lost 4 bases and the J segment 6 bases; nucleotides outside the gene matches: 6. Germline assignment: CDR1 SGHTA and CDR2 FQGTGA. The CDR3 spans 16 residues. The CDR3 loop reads CASSSLTSGRPGELFF. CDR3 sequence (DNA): TGTGCCAGCAGCTCTTTGACTAGCGGGAGACCCGGGGAGCTGTTTTTT.

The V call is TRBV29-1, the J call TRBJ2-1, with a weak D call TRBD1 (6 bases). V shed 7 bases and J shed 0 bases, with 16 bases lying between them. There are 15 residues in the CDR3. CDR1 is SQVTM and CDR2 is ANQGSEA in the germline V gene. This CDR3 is CSAKGTLSSYNEQFF. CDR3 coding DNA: TGCAGCGCCAAAGGGACACTGAGCTCCTACAATGAGCAGTTCTTC.

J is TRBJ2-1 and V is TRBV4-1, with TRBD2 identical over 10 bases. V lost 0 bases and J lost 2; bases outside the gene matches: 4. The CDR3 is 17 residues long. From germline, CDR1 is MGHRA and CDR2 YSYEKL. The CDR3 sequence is CASSQDSLAGAYNEQFF. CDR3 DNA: TGCGCCAGCAGCCAAGATTCGCTAGCGGGAGCCTACAATGAGCAGTTCTTC.

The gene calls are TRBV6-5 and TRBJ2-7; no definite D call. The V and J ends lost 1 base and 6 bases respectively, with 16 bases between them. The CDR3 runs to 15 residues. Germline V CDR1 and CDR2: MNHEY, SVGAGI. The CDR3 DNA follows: TGTGCCAGCAGTTACTTTTCCTCAACTTCGGGCGAGCAGTACTTC. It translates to CASSYFSSTSGEQYF.

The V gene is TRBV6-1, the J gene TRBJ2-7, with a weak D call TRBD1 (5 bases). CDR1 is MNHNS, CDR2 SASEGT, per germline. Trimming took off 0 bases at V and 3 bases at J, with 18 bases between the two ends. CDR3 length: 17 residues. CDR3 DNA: TGTGCCAGCAGTGAAGCGCTTCGAGCAGGGTTCGTCTACGAGCAGTACTTC. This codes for CASSEALRAGFVYEQYF.

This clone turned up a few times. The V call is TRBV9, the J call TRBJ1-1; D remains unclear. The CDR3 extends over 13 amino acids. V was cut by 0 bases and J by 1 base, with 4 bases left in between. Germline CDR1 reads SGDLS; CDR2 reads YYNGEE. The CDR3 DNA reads TGTGCCAGCAGCGTAGAGGGGAACACTGAAGCTTTCTTT. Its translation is CASSVEGNTEAFF. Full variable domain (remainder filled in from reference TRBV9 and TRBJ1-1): DSGVTQTPKHLITATGQRVTLRCSPRSGDLSVYWYQQSLDQGLQFLIQYYNGEERAKGNILERFSAQQFPDLHSELNLSSLELGDSALYFCASSVEGNTEAFFGQGTRLTVV.

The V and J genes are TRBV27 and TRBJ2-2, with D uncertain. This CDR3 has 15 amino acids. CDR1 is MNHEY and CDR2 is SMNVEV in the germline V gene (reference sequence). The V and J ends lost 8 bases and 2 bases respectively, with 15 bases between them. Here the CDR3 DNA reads TGTGCCAGCCTTTCTCCAGACATCAACACCGGGGAGCTGTTTTTT. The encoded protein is CASLSPDINTGELFF.

This CDR3 is CASSDWTPANYGYTF. The CDR3 region has the DNA TGTGCCAGCAGCGACTGGACACCGGCTAACTATGGCTACACCTTC. The chain uses TRBV9 and TRBJ1-2; possibly TRBD1 for D (5 bases). V dropped 3 bases and J dropped 0 bases, with 12 bases sitting between them. This CDR3 has 15 residues. The V gene's germline CDR1 is SGDLS and CDR2 YYNGEE.

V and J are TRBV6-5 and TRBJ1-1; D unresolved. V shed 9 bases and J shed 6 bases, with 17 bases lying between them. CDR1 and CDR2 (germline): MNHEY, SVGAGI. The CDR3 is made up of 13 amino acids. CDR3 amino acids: CASGTASASEAFF. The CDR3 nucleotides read TGTGCCAGTGGAACTGCGTCGGCGTCTGAAGCTTTCTTT.

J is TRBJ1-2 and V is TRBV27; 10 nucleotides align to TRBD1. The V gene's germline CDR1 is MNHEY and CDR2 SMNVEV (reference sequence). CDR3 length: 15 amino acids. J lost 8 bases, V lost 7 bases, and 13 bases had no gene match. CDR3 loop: CASTPVDRGKGGYTF. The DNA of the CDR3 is TGTGCCAGCACCCCCGTGGACAGGGGGAAAGGCGGCTACACCTTC.

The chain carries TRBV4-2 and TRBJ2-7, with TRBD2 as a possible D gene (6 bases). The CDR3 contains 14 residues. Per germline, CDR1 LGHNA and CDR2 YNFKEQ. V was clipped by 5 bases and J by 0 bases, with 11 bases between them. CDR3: CASSLGGTSYEQYF. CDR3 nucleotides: TGTGCCAGCAGCTTGGGCGGGACCTCCTACGAGCAGTACTTC.

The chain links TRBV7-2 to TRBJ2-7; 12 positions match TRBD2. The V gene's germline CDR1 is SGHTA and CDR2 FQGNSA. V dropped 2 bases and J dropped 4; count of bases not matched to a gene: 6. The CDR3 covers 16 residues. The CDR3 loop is CASSLTTSGSGYEQYF. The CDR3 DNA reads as TGTGCCAGCAGCTTAACGACTAGCGGGAGCGGTTACGAGCAGTACTTC.

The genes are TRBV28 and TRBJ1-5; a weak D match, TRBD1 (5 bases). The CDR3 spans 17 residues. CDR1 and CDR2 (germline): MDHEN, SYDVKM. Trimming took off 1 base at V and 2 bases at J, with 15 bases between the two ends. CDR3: CASSLLSGWGGNQPQHF. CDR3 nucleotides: TGTGCCAGCAGTTTATTATCCGGTTGGGGCGGCAATCAGCCCCAGCATTTT.

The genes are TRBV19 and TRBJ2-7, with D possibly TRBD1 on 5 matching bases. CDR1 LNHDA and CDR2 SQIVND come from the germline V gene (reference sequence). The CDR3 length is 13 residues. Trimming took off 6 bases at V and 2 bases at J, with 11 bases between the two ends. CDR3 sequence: CASSAGLTYEQYF. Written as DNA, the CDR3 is TGTGCCAGTAGCGCAGGGTTGACCTACGAGCAGTACTTC.

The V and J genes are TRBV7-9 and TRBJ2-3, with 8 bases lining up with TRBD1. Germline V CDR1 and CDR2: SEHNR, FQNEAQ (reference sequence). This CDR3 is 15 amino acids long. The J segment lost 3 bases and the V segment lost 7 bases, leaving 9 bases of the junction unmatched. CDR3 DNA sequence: TGTGCCAGCACCCCGGGGACAGGAGATACAGATACGCAGTATTTT. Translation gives CASTPGTGDTDTQYF.

For the CDR3, the DNA is TGTGCCAGCAGTTACGGCGGAAGGGGACGCAATGAGCAGTTCTTC. Translation: CASSYGGRGRNEQFF. The V call is TRBV6-6, the J call TRBJ2-1, with D perhaps assigned TRBD1 or TRBD2 (5 bases each). Trimming pared 2 bases from V and 6 bases from J, leaving 14 bases between. The germline gives CDR1 MNHNY, CDR2 SVGAGI (reference sequence). The CDR3 extends over 15 amino acids.

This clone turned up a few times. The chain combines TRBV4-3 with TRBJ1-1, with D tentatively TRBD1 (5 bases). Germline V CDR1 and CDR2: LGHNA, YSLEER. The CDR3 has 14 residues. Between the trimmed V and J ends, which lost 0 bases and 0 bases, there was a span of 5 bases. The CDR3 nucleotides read TGCGCCAGCAGCCAAGACAGGGTGAACACTGAAGCTTTCTTT. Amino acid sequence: CASSQDRVNTEAFF.

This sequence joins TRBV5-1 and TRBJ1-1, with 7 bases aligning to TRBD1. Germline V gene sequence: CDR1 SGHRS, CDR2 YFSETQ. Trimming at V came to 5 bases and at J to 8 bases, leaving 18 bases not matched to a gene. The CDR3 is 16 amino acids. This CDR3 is CASSRLQGKLDEEAFF. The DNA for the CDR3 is TGCGCCAGCAGTCGGCTACAGGGGAAGCTTGATGAAGAAGCTTTCTTT.

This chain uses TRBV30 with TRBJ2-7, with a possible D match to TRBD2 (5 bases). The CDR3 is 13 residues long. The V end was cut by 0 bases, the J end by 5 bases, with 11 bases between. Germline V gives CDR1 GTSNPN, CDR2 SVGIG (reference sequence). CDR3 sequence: CAWSVSFGDEQYF. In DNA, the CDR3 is TGTGCCTGGAGTGTATCTTTCGGGGACGAGCAGTACTTC.

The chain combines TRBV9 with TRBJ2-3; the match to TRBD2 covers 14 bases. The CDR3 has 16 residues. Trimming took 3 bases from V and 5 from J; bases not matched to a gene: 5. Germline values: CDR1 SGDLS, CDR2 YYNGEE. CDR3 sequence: CASSGLAGGPVDTQYF. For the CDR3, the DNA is TGTGCCAGCAGCGGACTAGCGGGGGGGCCAGTAGATACGCAGTATTTT.

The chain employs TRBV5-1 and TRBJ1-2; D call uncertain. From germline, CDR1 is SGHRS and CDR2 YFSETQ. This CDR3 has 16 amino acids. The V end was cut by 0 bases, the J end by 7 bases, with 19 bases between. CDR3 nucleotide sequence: TGCGCCAGCAGCTTGGGAGAAGTTGGGGTGAACAGTGGCTACACCTTC. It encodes CASSLGEVGVNSGYTF. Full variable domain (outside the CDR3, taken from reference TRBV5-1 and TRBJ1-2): KAGVTQTPRYLIKTRGQQVTLSCSPISGHRSVSWYQQTPGQGLQFLFEYFSETQRNKGNFPGRFSGRQFSNSRSEMNVSTLELGDSALYLCASSLGEVGVNSGYTFGSGTRLTVV.

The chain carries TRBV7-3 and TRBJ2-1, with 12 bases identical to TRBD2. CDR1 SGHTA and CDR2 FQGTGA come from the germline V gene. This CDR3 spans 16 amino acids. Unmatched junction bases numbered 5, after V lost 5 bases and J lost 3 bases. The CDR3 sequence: CASSLLAGGIYNEQFF. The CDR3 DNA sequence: TGTGCCAGCAGCCTACTAGCGGGAGGTATCTACAATGAGCAGTTCTTC.

Here the CDR3 DNA reads TGTGCCAGTAGTAAATTCGTACAGTTGAGCTCCTACAATTGGCACAATGAGCAGTTCTTC. This encodes CASSKFVQLSSYNWHNEQFF. The chain is built from TRBV19 and TRBJ2-1, with no clear D. The germline V and J ends were trimmed by 4 bases and 5 bases, with 30 bases remaining between them. The CDR3 is 20 residues long. Germline values: CDR1 LNHDA, CDR2 SQIVND (reference sequence).